The 19 T cell receptor beta chains in this list originate from one sample, sequenced in a study of neoadjuvant anti-PD-1 for oral cavity cancer. Time point: after neoadjuvant nivolumab, at surgical resection. Measured with immunoSEQ multiplex PCR; TCRdb has only the in-frame clones, and not every one. This table holds 63,000 or so clones, 80% to 90% found once. The source material was PBMCs, sampled after nivolumab (anti-PD-1) treatment. Source of these receptors: a person aged 35 to 85 with oral cavity squamous cell carcinoma.

CDR3 amino acids: CASSLEGGLSYEQYF. The CDR3 bases are TGTGCCAGCAGCTTGGAGGGCGGACTCTCCTACGAGCAGTACTTC. V is TRBV5-4 and J is TRBJ2-7, with D possibly being TRBD2 (5 bases). V was clipped by 0 bases and J by 0 bases, with 10 bases between them. CDR3 length equals 15 residues. The germline V gene has CDR1 SGHNT and CDR2 YYREEE (reference sequence).

J is TRBJ2-1 and V is TRBV6-4; 10 bases fit TRBD1. This CDR3 spans 13 amino acids. Germline values: CDR1 MRHNA, CDR2 SNTAGT. The V and J ends lost 4 bases and 9 bases, in that order; junction bases with no gene match: 3. DNA of the CDR3: TGTGCCAGCAGTGGACAGGGGGCGGGTGAGCAGTTCTTC. Encoded protein: CASSGQGAGEQFF.

The chain combines TRBV27 with TRBJ2-7; weak D call: TRBD2 (6 bases). V was shortened by 7 bases and J by 2 bases, with 18 bases between the two germline ends. Germline V lookup: CDR1 MNHEY, CDR2 SMNVEV (reference sequence). The CDR3 has 15 residues. In nucleotides, the CDR3 is TGTGCCAGCATTCCCCTAGCGACCCGTACCTACGAGCAGTACTTC. It specifies CASIPLATRTYEQYF.

The chain recombines TRBV28 with TRBJ1-4, with no clear D. This CDR3 region has 13 residues. V shed 4 bases and J shed 4 bases, with 7 bases lying between them. CDR1 is MDHEN, CDR2 SYDVKM, per germline. The CDR3 loop is CASSSAINEKLFF. CDR3 nucleotides: TGTGCCAGCAGTTCGGCCATTAATGAAAAACTGTTTTTT.

The rearrangement links TRBV5-1 to TRBJ1-2; possibly TRBD1 for D (5 bases). CDR1 is SGHRS, CDR2 YFSETQ, per germline. The CDR3 is 14 amino acids. Trimming removed 0 bases from V and 6 bases from J, with 12 bases in between. In DNA, the CDR3 is TGCGCCAGCAGCTTGGGAGCAGGGAGCCATGGCTACACCTTC. It is translated as CASSLGAGSHGYTF. Complete variable domain (other parts from reference TRBV5-1 and TRBJ1-2): KAGVTQTPRYLIKTRGQQVTLSCSPISGHRSVSWYQQTPGQGLQFLFEYFSETQRNKGNFPGRFSGRQFSNSRSEMNVSTLELGDSALYLCASSLGAGSHGYTFGSGTRLTVV.

This clone has just a few counts. The chain uses TRBV30 and TRBJ1-2; D gene unclear. The V end was cut by 5 bases, the J end by 0 bases, with 16 bases between. The CDR3 extends over 15 amino acids. In germline, CDR1 is GTSNPN, CDR2 SVGIG (reference sequence). This CDR3 is CAWLKERAPNYGYTF. DNA of the CDR3: TGTGCCTGGCTGAAAGAGAGGGCCCCTAACTATGGCTACACCTTC.

The gene calls are TRBV5-1 and TRBJ2-1, with 8 bases aligning to TRBD1. The CDR3 loop spans 18 amino acids. Germline V CDR1 and CDR2: SGHRS, YFSETQ. Trimming cost V 4 bases and J 6 bases; bases outside gene matches: 18. CDR3 protein: CASSPYLRSPGGSNEQFF. The DNA for the CDR3 is TGCGCCAGCAGCCCATATCTCAGGAGTCCAGGGGGCTCCAATGAGCAGTTCTTC.

The chain recombines TRBV19 with TRBJ1-5; D possibly corresponds to TRBD1 (6 bases). The CDR3 runs 15 residues. V lost 2 bases and J lost 6, with 14 bases in between. Germline V gene sequence: CDR1 LNHDA, CDR2 SQIVND (reference sequence). The DNA for the CDR3 is TGTGCCAGTAGTATACAGGGGATTCGGGGTCAGCCCCAGCATTTT. Its translation is CASSIQGIRGQPQHF. The complete variable domain, with remaining parts taken from reference TRBV19 and TRBJ1-5, reads DGGITQSPKYLFRKEGQNVTLSCEQNLNHDAMYWYRQDPGQGLRLIYYSQIVNDFQKGDIAEGYSVSREKKESFPLTVTSAQKNPTAFYLCASSIQGIRGQPQHFGDGTRLSIL.

The chain couples TRBV9 to TRBJ2-1; D is possibly TRBD2 (6 bases). The CDR3 loop spans 16 amino acids. V lost 0 bases to trimming and J lost 3 bases, with 13 bases between them. The V gene's germline CDR1 is SGDLS and CDR2 YYNGEE. The CDR3 is CASSVAEGRVYNEQFF. In nucleotides, the CDR3 is TGTGCCAGCAGCGTAGCGGAGGGAAGGGTCTACAATGAGCAGTTCTTC.

J is TRBJ2-5 and V is TRBV30; perhaps TRBD2 as D (5 bases). The CDR3 runs to 12 residues. Germline-derived CDR1 and CDR2 are GTSNPN and SVGIG (reference sequence). V dropped 0 bases and J dropped 5 bases, with 7 bases sitting between them. Here the CDR3 reads CAWSVSGETQYF. The CDR3 bases are TGTGCCTGGAGTGTATCGGGGGAGACCCAGTACTTC.

This clone showed up just a few times. The chain combines TRBV5-1 with TRBJ2-7, with D perhaps matching TRBD1 or TRBD2 (5 bases each). V was pared by 2 bases and J by 9 bases, with 9 bases between. CDR3 length equals 11 residues. Germline assignment: CDR1 SGHRS and CDR2 YFSETQ. CDR3 DNA sequence: TGCGCCAGCAGCTTTCAGGGACGGCAGTACTTC. It encodes CASSFQGRQYF.

CDR3: CATSRGGTSRSSYEQYF. The CDR3 nucleotides are TGTGCCACCAGCAGAGGAGGGACTAGCCGGAGCTCCTACGAGCAGTACTTC. The chain links TRBV15 to TRBJ2-7; 9 bases align to TRBD2. Germline CDR1 reads LNHNV; CDR2 reads YYDKDF (reference sequence). With V trimmed by 1 base and J by 0 bases, 7 bases remained unmatched. This CDR3 has 17 amino acids.

CDR3 loop: CASSVDRVVAFF. The CDR3 DNA is TGTGCCAGCAGTGTTGACAGGGTTGTAGCTTTCTTT. The chain links TRBV2 to TRBJ1-1; 7 bases are a match to TRBD1. In germline, CDR1 is SNHLY, CDR2 FYNNEI. Trimming took 4 bases from V and 10 from J; bases not matched to a gene: 6. The CDR3 has 12 amino acids.

The chain carries TRBV10-2 and TRBJ2-7; 13 bases align to TRBD2. Germline V CDR1 and CDR2: WSHSY, SAAADI. This CDR3 region has 15 residues. J lost 3 bases, V lost 6 bases, and 5 bases had no gene match. The CDR3 region has the DNA TGCGCCAGCAGAGCCGGGACTAGCGGGGTCTACGAGCAGTACTTC. Encoded protein: CASRAGTSGVYEQYF.

J is TRBJ2-3 and V is TRBV11-3, with 7 positions matching TRBD1. V lost 5 bases and J lost 4; bases outside the gene matches: 9. CDR1 and CDR2 from the germline V gene are SGHNT and YENEEA. The CDR3 contains 15 residues. CDR3 DNA: TGTGCCAGCAGCCGAGGCGACAGGGAAGCAGATACGCAGTATTTT. It encodes CASSRGDREADTQYF.

The sample holds a few counts of this clone. V usage is TRBV29-1 and J usage is TRBJ1-2; perhaps TRBD1 as D (5 bases). The CDR3 spans 13 residues. CDR1 is SQVTM, CDR2 ANQGSEA, per germline. V was cut by 7 bases and J by 6 bases, with 18 bases left in between. The CDR3 region is CSAQLWGRNGYTF. In DNA, the CDR3 is TGCAGCGCTCAACTTTGGGGCAGGAATGGCTACACCTTC.

This clone showed up just once. The V call is TRBV6-5, the J call TRBJ2-1, with a tentative D call TRBD2 (5 bases). Trimming removed 0 bases from V and 8 bases from J, with 17 bases in between. The germline V gene has CDR1 MNHEY and CDR2 SVGAGI. The CDR3 extends over 16 amino acids. The CDR3 DNA follows: TGTGCCAGCAGTTACTCGAGTAGTGGGAGAGGCGATGAGCAGTTCTTC. It yields the protein CASSYSSSGRGDEQFF.

The chain is built from TRBV9 and TRBJ2-3; 7 bases map to TRBD2. Germline V gives CDR1 SGDLS, CDR2 YYNGEE. This CDR3 is built from 14 residues. Unmatched junction bases numbered 3, after V lost 3 bases and J lost 2 bases. The CDR3 region has the DNA TGTGCCAGCAGCGACCGGGACTACACAGATACGCAGTATTTT. This encodes CASSDRDYTDTQYF.

CDR3 protein: CASSLSVIGAGELFF. The CDR3 DNA sequence: TGCGCCAGCAGCTTGTCGGTCATCGGCGCCGGGGAGCTGTTTTTT. The rearrangement links TRBV5-1 to TRBJ2-2, with D uncertain. From germline, CDR1 is SGHRS and CDR2 YFSETQ. The CDR3 is made up of 15 amino acids. Trimming removed 1 base from V and 6 bases from J, with 13 bases in between.